The T cell receptor (beta chain) described here comes from a study of regulatory T cells in long-lasting Graves disease. Time point in this sample: newly diagnosed GD, antithyroid drugs for less than 3 months. Extracted PBMC RNA gave rise to the TCR library. This clonotype was seen only a few times. HTBI primers from iRepertoire and Arm-PCR of CDR3 regions yielded the TCR beta libraries. TCRdb re-called the multiplex PCR reads through MiXCR, storing one row per CDR3 protein. Of about 370,000 distinct CDR3 sequences in the sample, roughly 15% were seen once. This TCR was recovered from a female donor with Graves disease. The sample here was peripheral blood mononuclear cells (PBMCs), taken at new diagnosis, from a patient treated with antithyroid drugs.

In DNA, the CDR3 is TGCAGTGCTAGAAGACGGCCTGGCGGGGAGCTGTTTTTT. This translates into CSARRRPGGELFF. The chain recombines TRBV20-1 with TRBJ2-2, with D hard to call. The ends were cut back, 2 bases at V and 7 bases at J, with 11 bases in the middle. Germline assignment: CDR1 DFQATT and CDR2 SNEGSKA (reference sequence). CDR3 length equals 13 residues.